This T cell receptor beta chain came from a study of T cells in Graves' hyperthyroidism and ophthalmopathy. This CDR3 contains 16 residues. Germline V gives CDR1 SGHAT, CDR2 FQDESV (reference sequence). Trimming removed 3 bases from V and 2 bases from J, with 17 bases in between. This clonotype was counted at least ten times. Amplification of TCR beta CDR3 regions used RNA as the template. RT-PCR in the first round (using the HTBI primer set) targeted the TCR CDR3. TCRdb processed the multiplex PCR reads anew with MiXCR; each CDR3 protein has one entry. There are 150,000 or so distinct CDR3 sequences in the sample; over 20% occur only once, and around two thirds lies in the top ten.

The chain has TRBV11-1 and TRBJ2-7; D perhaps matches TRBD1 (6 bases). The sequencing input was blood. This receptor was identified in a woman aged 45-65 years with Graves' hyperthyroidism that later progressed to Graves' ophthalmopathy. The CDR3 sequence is CASSLGQGRAPYEQYF. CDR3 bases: TGTGCCAGCAGCTTGGGTCAGGGGCGAGCCCCCTACGAGCAGTACTTC.